This is a list of T cell receptor beta chains from one sample in a study of blood T cell repertoires in COVID-19. TCRdb's copy holds only in-frame clones and misses some; the assay was immunoSEQ multiplex PCR. The sample holds 88,000 or so clones, 65% to 90% seen once. The source material was peripheral blood. These receptors were collected from a man between 60 and 75 years old with acute or convalescent COVID-19. CDR3s include the opening cysteine and the closing phenylalanine or tryptophan. D genes are given only for firm matches. Where a row states a size, it is once, few, many or the class of an expanded clone; other rows omit it.

clone_size j_call v_call d_call cdr3_nt cdr3_aa
NA TRBJ2-3 TRBV4-1 NA TGCGCCAGCAGCAGGGGCAGCACAGATACGCAGTATTTT CASSRGSTDTQYF
NA TRBJ2-1 TRBV3-1/TRBV3-2 TRBD2 TGTGCCAGCTGCTCTCTCCGGGAGGGCCCGAATGAGCAGTTCTTC CASCSLREGPNEQFF
few TRBJ2-7 TRBV12-3/TRBV12-4 TRBD1 TGTGCCAGCAGTCCAAGGGGGCTCGAGCAGTACTTC CASSPRGLEQYF
few TRBJ2-5 TRBV5-4 NA TGTGCCAGCAGCACATACAGGGAGAGAGAGACCCAGTACTTC CASSTYRERETQYF
NA TRBJ1-4 TRBV14 NA TGTGCCAGCAGCTTTACAGGATTTAATGAAAAACTGTTTTTT CASSFTGFNEKLFF
NA TRBJ2-7 TRBV6-5 NA TGTGCCAGCAGTTACTCCCTAGGGGTCGTGGATGAGCAGTACTTC CASSYSLGVVDEQYF
NA TRBJ1-3 TRBV30 NA TGTGCCTGGAGCTACAGGCAGCCGAGAGGAAACACCATATATTTT CAWSYRQPRGNTIYF
NA TRBJ2-7 TRBV19 NA TGTGCCACCCAGGGACAACAGGGCTACGAGCAGTACTTC CATQGQQGYEQYF
NA TRBJ2-7 TRBV7-2 NA TGTGCCAGCAGCCCGCCGACATTTTCCTACGAGCAGTACTTC CASSPPTFSYEQYF
once TRBJ2-1 TRBV15 NA TGTGCCACCAGCAGAGAACCGGGCGGGGCCTCCTACAATGAGCAGTTCTTC CATSREPGGASYNEQFF
NA TRBJ1-1 TRBV11-2 NA TGTGCCAGCAGCCAGGGGCAGGGGACGCCGGCTTTCTTT CASSQGQGTPAFF
NA TRBJ2-3 TRBV6-5 TRBD1 TGTGCCAGCAGTAGATGGGACAGGGTGGAAGATACGCAGTATTTT CASSRWDRVEDTQYF
NA TRBJ2-1 TRBV19 TRBD1 TGTGCCAGTAGCTCGCCCCCCCCCACGGACAGGGGGAGTGAGCAGTTCTTC CASSSPPPTDRGSEQFF
once TRBJ2-5 TRBV7-2 TRBD1 TGTGCCAGCAGCACGACGGCCAGGGGGCGCATCGAGACCCAGTACTTC CASSTTARGRIETQYF
NA TRBJ1-4 TRBV5-6 NA TGTGCCAGCACCATGGCGGGGCTGGGATTTCATGAAAAACTGTTTTTT CASTMAGLGFHEKLFF
NA TRBJ2-5 TRBV7-9 TRBD1 TGTGCCAGCAGTCAAGTCCCGGGACAGGACCAAGAGACCCAGTACTTC CASSQVPGQDQETQYF
once TRBJ2-1 TRBV2 NA TGTGCCAGCAGATTGGGGGGGGGCGGTGAGCAGTTCTTC CASRLGGGGEQFF
NA TRBJ1-1 TRBV12-3/TRBV12-4 NA TGTGCCAGCAGTTTGGCAGGGAGGGCTGAAGCTTTCTTT CASSLAGRAEAFF
once TRBJ2-1 TRBV5-5 NA TGTGCCAGCGCCCGAATGGCCTCGTACAATGAGCAGTTCTTC CASARMASYNEQFF
NA TRBJ2-6 TRBV29-1 TRBD1 TGCAGCGTTGATGGGACAGGGGCTGGGGCCAACGTCCTGACTTTC CSVDGTGAGANVLTF
NA TRBJ1-1 TRBV7-3 NA TGTGCCAGCAGCCCGCCAACCCCGGGGGGAACTGAAGCTTTCTTT CASSPPTPGGTEAFF
NA TRBJ2-5 TRBV11-2 NA TGTGCCAGCAGCTTACGTACCCCGAGCGGCGAGACCCAGTACTTC CASSLRTPSGETQYF
once TRBJ1-5 TRBV6-1 NA TGTGCCAGCAGTGATGGGACAAGAGATCAGCCCCAGCATTTT CASSDGTRDQPQHF
NA TRBJ1-4 TRBV6-5 NA TGTGCCAGCAGGGACTCAGGGGCCACTAATGAAAAACTGTTTTTT CASRDSGATNEKLFF
once TRBJ2-7 TRBV6-5 NA TGTGCCAGCAGTTACTCGCCGAGACTCTACGAGCAGTACTTC CASSYSPRLYEQYF
NA TRBJ2-3 TRBV9 NA TGTGCCAGCAGCGTACGACAGCCCACAGATACGCAGTATTTT CASSVRQPTDTQYF
NA TRBJ2-2 TRBV19 NA TGTGCCAGTAGTATAGACGGGGGCACCGGGGAGCTGTTTTTT CASSIDGGTGELFF
NA TRBJ2-3 TRBV19 NA TGTGCCAGTAGTATCGGGTCGTCAGGCACAGATACGCAGTATTTT CASSIGSSGTDTQYF
NA TRBJ2-7 TRBV11-2 TRBD1 TGTGCCAGCAGCCTGGGACAGTCATACGAGCAGTACTTC CASSLGQSYEQYF
once TRBJ1-5 TRBV15 NA TGTGCCACCAGCAGAGATCTAAAGACAGATAGCAATCAGCCCCAGCATTTT CATSRDLKTDSNQPQHF
once TRBJ2-7 TRBV7-8 NA TGTGCCAGCAGCTTACTTCCACTTCCCTACGAGCAGTACTTC CASSLLPLPYEQYF
NA TRBJ2-1 TRBV6-1 NA TGTGCCAGCAGTGAAATGGACTTTCGGAATGAGCAGTTCTTC CASSEMDFRNEQFF
NA TRBJ2-6 TRBV30 NA TGTGCCTGGAGTCGGGGCTCTGGGGCCAACGTCCTGACTTTC CAWSRGSGANVLTF
NA TRBJ2-1 TRBV5-4 TRBD2 TGTGCCAGCAGCTTGGGATTCGCGGGAGATCGCAATGAGCAGTTCTTC CASSLGFAGDRNEQFF
few TRBJ1-5 TRBV7-8 NA TGTGCCAGCAGCCCTCGTTGGAGGGATAGCAATCAGCCCCAGCATTTT CASSPRWRDSNQPQHF
NA TRBJ2-7 TRBV4-1 TRBD2 TGCGCCAGCAGCCAAGAGCTAGCGGGGGGCTCCTACGAGCAGTACTTC CASSQELAGGSYEQYF
NA TRBJ2-1 TRBV7-3 TRBD2 TGTGCCAGCAGCCCCCGGGGGGGCGAGGTAGAGCAGTTCTTC CASSPRGGEVEQFF